The 31 T cell receptor beta chains in this list originate from one sample, sequenced in a study of blood T cell repertoires in COVID-19. Generated by immunoSEQ multiplex PCR, the TCRdb table keeps only in-frame clones and is missing some. This sample yields more than 35,000 clones, of which approximately 90% are seen a single time; roughly a third belongs to the top ten. Sequencing used peripheral blood. These receptors were obtained from a man in his 70s with active COVID-19.

The rearrangement joins TRBV6-5 to TRBJ1-2; D unresolved. V lost 6 bases, J lost 0 bases, and 5 bases lay in between. Germline assignment: CDR1 MNHEY and CDR2 SVGAGI. CDR3 length: 12 amino acids. The CDR3 DNA reads as TGTGCCAGCAGGACAACTAACTATGGCTACACCTTC. Amino acids: CASRTTNYGYTF.

The CDR3 region is CASSGGGYEQYF. The CDR3 nucleotides read TGTGCCAGCAGTGGGGGGGGGTACGAGCAGTACTTC. J is TRBJ2-7 and V is TRBV12-3 or TRBV12-4; 7 bases line up with TRBD2. Germline trimming cut 5 bases from V and 4 bases from J; bases unmatched to any gene: 2. The CDR3 is made up of 12 amino acids.

This chain joins TRBV6-6 and TRBJ1-2; 8 bases fit TRBD1. The CDR3 runs to 13 residues. From germline, CDR1 is MNHNY and CDR2 SVGAGI (reference sequence). The V gene end was trimmed by 6 bases and the J gene end by 6 bases; junction bases not matched to a gene: 6. The CDR3 protein is CASSRQGMDGYTF. For the CDR3, the DNA is TGTGCCAGCAGCCGACAGGGGATGGATGGCTACACCTTC.

Only one count was recorded for this clone. V is TRBV28 and J is TRBJ1-3; a weak D match, TRBD1 (6 bases). CDR1 is MDHEN and CDR2 is SYDVKM in the germline V gene. The CDR3 consists of 9 residues. This chain's CDR3 is CAAGDTIYF. The CDR3 DNA reads as TGTGCAGCAGGGGACACCATATATTTT.

This chain joins TRBV18 and TRBJ1-3; D ambiguous. From germline, CDR1 is KGHSH and CDR2 LQKENI. The CDR3 contains 17 residues. V gave up 3 bases and J gave up 0 bases, with 15 bases separating them. The CDR3 coding sequence is TGTGCCAGCTCACCTAGCTCAACTTTCAGCTCTGGAAACACCATATATTTT. It is translated as CASSPSSTFSSGNTIYF.

This clone was found once. The genes are TRBV7-8 and TRBJ1-2, with D perhaps TRBD1 (5 bases). The germline V gene has CDR1 SGHVS and CDR2 FQNEAQ. Trimming took 1 base from V and 4 from J, leaving 19 bases between them. This CDR3 spans 17 amino acids. The CDR3 DNA reads TGTGCCAGCAGCTTAGACAGGCCCTTCGGGCCGACCTATGGCTACACCTTC. Translating it yields CASSLDRPFGPTYGYTF. Filled out from reference TRBV7-8 and TRBJ1-2, the complete variable domain reads GAGVSQSPRYKVAKRGQDVALRCDPISGHVSLFWYQQALGQGPEFLTYFQNEAQLDKSGLPSDRFFAERPEGSVSTLKIQRTQQEDSAVYLCASSLDRPFGPTYGYTFGSGTRLTVV.

The chain employs TRBV10-1 and TRBJ2-3, with 9 nucleotides matching TRBD2. Germline V gene lookup returns CDR1 WNHNN and CDR2 SYGVQD (reference sequence). Unmatched junction bases numbered 4, after V lost 6 bases and J lost 3 bases. The length of the CDR3 is 14 residues. The CDR3 here is CASRRGGRTDTQYF. CDR3 nucleotides: TGCGCCAGCAGGCGGGGGGGCCGGACAGATACGCAGTATTTT.

V gene TRBV7-8 combines with J gene TRBJ1-6; D unclear. Trimming cost V 0 bases and J 4 bases, with 7 bases left between them. CDR3 length: 15 residues. The germline V gene encodes CDR1 SGHVS and CDR2 FQNEAQ. The CDR3 bases are TGTGCCAGCAGCTTAGCCCCAGTTTATAATTCACCCCTCCACTTT. This encodes CASSLAPVYNSPLHF.

The gene calls are TRBV29-1 and TRBJ1-2, with 11 bases aligning to TRBD1. The trim removed 4 bases at V and 4 bases at J, leaving 2 bases unmatched. Germline loops: CDR1 SQVTM, CDR2 ANQGSEA. This CDR3 comprises 13 residues. The CDR3 DNA follows: TGCAGCGTTGGGGACAGGGGGTCCTATGGCTACACCTTC. It encodes CSVGDRGSYGYTF.

The CDR3: CASSASGRGETQYF. Written as DNA, the CDR3 is TGTGCCAGCAGCGCTAGCGGGAGAGGGGAGACCCAGTACTTC. The rearrangement joins TRBV7-7 to TRBJ2-5; TRBD2 matches 10 bases. Germline V gene sequence: CDR1 SSHAT, CDR2 FNYEAQ (reference sequence). The CDR3 contains 14 residues. With 5 bases clipped from V and 5 bases from J, the junction kept 5 bases outside the gene matches.

This clone appeared a single time. This rearrangement joins TRBV15 to TRBJ1-5, with 11 nucleotides matching TRBD1. This CDR3 has 17 amino acids. V shed 0 bases, J shed 4 bases, and the junction held 5 bases outside the gene matches. CDR1 and CDR2 from the germline V gene are LNHNV and YYDKDF (reference sequence). CDR3 sequence: CATSRDIGTGGNQPQHF. CDR3 bases: TGTGCCACCAGCAGAGATATCGGGACAGGGGGTAATCAGCCCCAGCATTTT.

Comments on this clone: One end of the junction varies from germline; a read error may be responsible. The V gene is TRBV7-2, the J gene TRBJ1-6; possibly TRBD1 for D (6 bases). Germline-derived CDR1 and CDR2 are SGHTA and FQGNSA. CDR3 length equals 15 residues. The CDR3 is CASSTSGVREGVFLF. Written as DNA, the CDR3 is TGTGCCAGCAGCACATCAGGGGTCCGGGAGGGTGTTTTTTTGTTT.

The CDR3 region has the DNA TGTGCCAGCAGCCATCAGGACAGGGCTAATTCACCCCTCCACTTT. Protein product: CASSHQDRANSPLHF. The V and J genes are TRBV4-2 and TRBJ1-6; 8 positions agree with TRBD1. Germline trimming cut 3 bases from V and 6 bases from J; bases unmatched to any gene: 4. This CDR3 comprises 15 residues. From germline, CDR1 is LGHNA and CDR2 YNFKEQ.

V is TRBV5-1 and J is TRBJ2-6; TRBD1 is a possible D gene (6 bases). There are 17 residues in the CDR3. Germline V lookup: CDR1 SGHRS, CDR2 YFSETQ. With 0 bases removed from V and 0 bases from J, the gap between germline ends came to 10 bases. The CDR3 region has the DNA TGCGCCAGCAGCTTGGGAGACAGGAGCTCTGGGGCCAACGTCCTGACTTTC. It codes for CASSLGDRSSGANVLTF.

The gene calls are TRBV25-1 and TRBJ1-1; D remains unclear. The CDR3 sequence is 13 residues long. Germline assignment: CDR1 MGHDK and CDR2 SYGVNS. V dropped 5 bases and J dropped 2 bases, with 9 bases sitting between them. This CDR3 reads CASSTVRNTEAFF. The CDR3 DNA reads TGTGCCAGCAGTACAGTACGTAACACTGAAGCTTTCTTT. The full variable domain, with the rest looked up from reference TRBV25-1 and TRBJ1-1, is EADIYQTPRYLVIGTGKKITLECSQTMGHDKMYWYQQDPGMELHLIHYSYGVNSTEKGDLSSESTVSRIRTEHFPLTLESARPSHTSQYLCASSTVRNTEAFFGQGTRLTVV.

V and J are TRBV9 and TRBJ2-2; 7 bases match TRBD1. J was trimmed by 2 bases and V by 7 bases; bases with no gene match: 5. There are 14 residues in the CDR3. CDR1 and CDR2 from the germline V gene are SGDLS and YYNGEE. CDR3 in DNA: TGTGCCAGCCAAGGGGGCGGAAACACCGGGGAGCTGTTTTTT. Protein sequence: CASQGGGNTGELFF.

The chain links TRBV11-2 to TRBJ2-1; the D gene is possibly TRBD1 (5 bases). CDR3 size: 12 residues. In germline, CDR1 is SGHAT, CDR2 FQNNGV. V was trimmed by 2 bases and J by 10 bases, leaving 9 bases between them. CDR3 region: CASSLTREEQFF. DNA for the CDR3: TGTGCCAGCAGCTTAACCAGGGAAGAGCAGTTCTTC.

The chain carries TRBV5-1 and TRBJ1-2; D remains unclear. V lost 0 bases, J lost 3 bases, and 12 bases lay in between. CDR3 size: 15 residues. The germline V gene encodes CDR1 SGHRS and CDR2 YFSETQ. The CDR3 reads CASSLAAQTYYGYTF. The CDR3, as DNA: TGCGCCAGCAGCTTGGCCGCACAGACCTACTATGGCTACACCTTC.

The chain carries TRBV27 and TRBJ1-1; no definite D call. The CDR3 contains 13 residues. V shed 6 bases and J shed 2 bases, with 10 bases lying between them. Germline assignment: CDR1 MNHEY and CDR2 SMNVEV (reference sequence). The DNA for the CDR3 is TGTGCCAGCAGGTTCAGAACCAACACTGAAGCTTTCTTT. Amino acid sequence: CASRFRTNTEAFF.

The CDR3 DNA reads as TGTGCCAGCAGCCCGGGGTGGAGGACAGATACGCAGTATTTT. Protein: CASSPGWRTDTQYF. The V gene is TRBV28, the J gene TRBJ2-3; D is possibly TRBD2 (5 bases). The CDR3 loop spans 14 amino acids. With 6 bases removed from V and 3 bases from J, the gap between germline ends came to 13 bases. Germline CDR1 reads MDHEN; CDR2 reads SYDVKM.

The chain recombines TRBV28 with TRBJ1-1; 7 nucleotides line up with TRBD1. J gave up 4 bases and V 1 base, and 3 bases lay outside the gene matches. The CDR3 contains 14 residues. CDR1 MDHEN and CDR2 SYDVKM come from the germline V gene. The CDR3 spells CASSLYRGVTEAFF. CDR3 coding DNA: TGTGCCAGCAGTTTATACAGGGGAGTCACTGAAGCTTTCTTT.

V gene TRBV28 combines with J gene TRBJ2-1; 10 nucleotides line up with TRBD2. V lost 2 bases and J lost 9; bases outside the gene matches: 4. Germline CDR1 is MDHEN and CDR2 is SYDVKM. This CDR3 contains 14 residues. CDR3 sequence: CASSLTSGVAEQFF. The CDR3 nucleotides are TGTGCCAGCAGTTTAACTAGCGGGGTGGCTGAGCAGTTCTTC.

The chain couples TRBV28 to TRBJ2-5, with TRBD1 matching over 7 bases. CDR1 is MDHEN, CDR2 SYDVKM, per germline. J was trimmed by 4 bases and V by 5 bases; bases with no gene match: 10. The CDR3 loop spans 15 amino acids. Written as DNA, the CDR3 is TGTGCCAGCAGTCAGATTAACAGGGGCGGAGAGACCCAGTACTTC. Encoded protein: CASSQINRGGETQYF.

J is TRBJ2-2 and V is TRBV2; 12 positions match TRBD2. Losses at the gene ends were 5 bases for V and 10 bases for J; bases not matched to a gene: 8. Germline lookup yields CDR1 SNHLY and CDR2 FYNNEI. The CDR3 consists of 15 residues. In DNA, the CDR3 is TGTGCCAGCAGTACAGACCGGACTAGCGGGGCGGAGCTGTTTTTT. Amino acids: CASSTDRTSGAELFF.

In this sample, this clone turned up once. The V and J genes are TRBV19 and TRBJ1-1, with 9 positions matching TRBD1. Germline V CDR1 and CDR2: LNHDA, SQIVND (reference sequence). There are 14 residues in the CDR3. Trimming took 8 bases from V and 5 from J; bases not matched to a gene: 9. In nucleotides, the CDR3 is TGTGCCAGTGCTAGGCGGGACAGGGTGACTGAAGCTTTCTTT. Protein sequence: CASARRDRVTEAFF.

The rearrangement uses TRBV19 and TRBJ2-1; 7 bases fit TRBD2. V was clipped by 10 bases and J by 4 bases; unmatched bases: 13. Looked up from germline, CDR1 is LNHDA and CDR2 is SQIVND (reference sequence). This CDR3 has 15 amino acids. The CDR3 loop reads CATHSGGSGYNEQFF. The CDR3 DNA reads as TGTGCCACCCATTCTGGCGGGAGTGGGTACAATGAGCAGTTCTTC.

This chain joins TRBV6-5 and TRBJ1-1; perhaps TRBD1 as D (5 bases). V lost 11 bases and J 5 bases, leaving 21 bases between the germline ends. Germline assignment: CDR1 MNHEY and CDR2 SVGAGI. The length of the CDR3 is 14 residues. The CDR3 DNA reads TGTGCCTCGCCCTCGAATGTCAGGGCTACTGAAGCTTTCTTT. This gives the protein CASPSNVRATEAFF.

V and J are TRBV23-1 and TRBJ1-2; 7 bases map to TRBD1. TRBV23-1 is assigned to the ORF class and has an uncertain function. CDR3 length equals 17 residues. V dropped 4 bases and J dropped 8; count of bases not matched to a gene: 19. The CDR3 region has the DNA TGCGCCAGCAGTCCCGTCGCTGGGACAGCAAGTTTAGGGGGCTACACCTTC. Its translation is CASSPVAGTASLGGYTF.

The chain links TRBV7-2 to TRBJ2-2, with D possibly TRBD1 on 6 matching bases. V was pared by 2 bases and J by 7 bases, with 8 bases between. Germline V CDR1 and CDR2: SGHTA, FQGNSA. The CDR3 length is 13 residues. CDR3 in DNA: TGTGCCAGCAGCTTACAGGGGTTCGGGGAGCTGTTTTTT. As protein: CASSLQGFGELFF.

This clone was detected only a few times. The chain has TRBV18 and TRBJ1-5; tentatively, D is TRBD1 (5 bases). The CDR3 contains 15 residues. V was trimmed by 1 base and J by 3 bases, leaving 10 bases between them. The germline V gene encodes CDR1 KGHSH and CDR2 LQKENI. The DNA for the CDR3 is TGTGCCAGCTCACCACAGGACACCATCAATCAGCCCCAGCATTTT. This codes for CASSPQDTINQPQHF. Looking up the rest from reference TRBV18 and TRBJ1-5 gives the full variable domain: NAGVMQNPRHLVRRRGQEARLRCSPMKGHSHVYWYRQLPEEGLKFMVYLQKENIIDESGMPKERFSAEFPKEGPSILRIQQVVRGDSAAYFCASSPQDTINQPQHFGDGTRLSIL.

The gene calls are TRBV6-2 or TRBV6-3 and TRBJ1-5, with TRBD1 matching over 11 bases. V lost 6 bases and J lost 2; bases outside the gene matches: 18. This CDR3 contains 20 residues. Per germline, CDR1 MNHEY and CDR2 SVGEGT. The CDR3 region is CASSSLPGQGGYFGNQPQHF. In nucleotides, the CDR3 is TGTGCCAGCAGCAGCCTTCCGGGACAGGGGGGATATTTTGGCAATCAGCCCCAGCATTTT.